The rows below give T cell receptor beta chains drawn from one sample of a study of technical replicates of blood from several donors. The table came from immunoSEQ multiplex PCR; TCRdb's copy has only in-frame clones and leaves some out. The table lists 68,000 or so clones, around 91% of them singletons. The sample taken for sequencing was T cells isolated from PBMCs. The receptors originated from a human donor in good health. Both conserved end residues are part of each CDR3. Each record gives: D gene, V gene, clone size, J gene, CDR3 protein, CDR3 DNA. D genes are given only for firm matches. Clone size is shown for a subset of rows, as once, few, many or a class of expanded clone.

>TRBD1|TRBV13|NA|TRBJ2-3
CASSTTGATQYF
TGTGCCAGCAGCACGACAGGGGCTACGCAGTATTTT
>NA|TRBV11-3|NA|TRBJ2-1
CASAGRSHNEQFF
TGTGCCAGTGCAGGGCGATCTCACAATGAGCAGTTCTTC
>NA|TRBV4-3|NA|TRBJ2-7
CASSQGPTSTTGYEQYF
TGCGCCAGCAGCCAAGGCCCCACTAGCACAACTGGCTACGAGCAGTACTTC
>NA|TRBV4-2|once|TRBJ2-2
CASSRAEAGELFF
TGTGCCAGCAGCCGAGCAGAGGCCGGGGAGCTGTTTTTT
>TRBD2|TRBV28|once|TRBJ2-7
CASSLKLAGHVEQYF
TGTGCCAGCAGTCTAAAACTAGCGGGCCATGTCGAGCAGTACTTC
>TRBD2|TRBV7-2|NA|TRBJ2-5
CASSSAGGWETQYF
TGTGCCAGCAGCTCAGCGGGAGGATGGGAGACCCAGTACTTC
>NA|TRBV14|once|TRBJ1-1
CASTQKGRANTEAFF
TGTGCCAGCACTCAGAAGGGCAGGGCGAACACTGAAGCTTTCTTT
>NA|TRBV30|NA|TRBJ2-1
CAWNHDGDNEQFF
TGTGCCTGGAACCATGACGGGGACAATGAGCAGTTCTTC
>NA|TRBV9|NA|TRBJ2-7
CASSVMAGPAGEQYF
TGTGCCAGCAGCGTAATGGCGGGACCCGCCGGGGAGCAGTACTTC
>TRBD2|TRBV6-5|NA|TRBJ2-7
CASSYSGGSYEQYF
TGTGCCAGCAGTTACTCGGGCGGGAGCTACGAGCAGTACTTC
>NA|TRBV29-1|NA|TRBJ1-2
CSVEDDTAFNYGYTF
TGCAGCGTTGAAGATGACACCGCATTTAACTATGGCTACACCTTC
>NA|TRBV27|NA|TRBJ2-1
CASSSVAAYNEQFF
TGTGCCAGCAGTTCGGTAGCGGCTTACAATGAGCAGTTCTTC
>NA|TRBV5-6|NA|TRBJ2-4
CASSFSSQNIQYF
TGTGCCAGCAGCTTCTCCTCTCAAAACATTCAGTACTTC
>TRBD1|TRBV5-5|once|TRBJ2-6
CASSLEQGAVNGANVLTF
TGTGCCAGCAGCTTGGAACAGGGGGCTGTTAACGGGGCCAACGTCCTGACTTTC
>NA|TRBV15|NA|TRBJ2-7
CATSETQVDEQYF
TGTGCCACCAGCGAGACACAGGTCGACGAGCAGTACTTC
>TRBD2|TRBV20-1|NA|TRBJ2-3
CSAGGADTQYF
TGCAGTGCGGGAGGGGCAGATACGCAGTATTTT
>NA|TRBV30|NA|TRBJ1-5
CAWSRGIGGAMGPQHF
TGTGCCTGGAGTCGGGGGATTGGGGGGGCCATGGGGCCCCAGCATTTT
>NA|TRBV6-1|NA|TRBJ1-4
CASSEAGGYINEKLFF
TGTGCCAGCAGTGAAGCGGGAGGCTACATTAATGAAAAACTGTTTTTT
>NA|TRBV30|NA|TRBJ2-2
CAWGGRGTNTGELFF
TGTGCCTGGGGAGGGAGGGGGACGAACACCGGGGAGCTGTTTTTT
>NA|TRBV27|NA|TRBJ1-1
CASSSAGNTEAFF
TGTGCCAGCAGCTCCGCCGGGAACACTGAAGCTTTCTTT
>TRBD1|TRBV13|NA|TRBJ1-1
CASSLLGQGNTEAFF
TGTGCCAGCAGCTTATTAGGACAGGGGAACACTGAAGCTTTCTTT
>TRBD1|TRBV4-1|NA|TRBJ2-1
CASSPNYRGNEQFF
TGCGCCAGCAGCCCTAACTACAGGGGTAACGAGCAGTTCTTC
>TRBD2|TRBV7-2|NA|TRBJ2-7
CASSPGTSGRLEQYF
TGTGCCAGCAGCCCCGGGACTAGCGGGAGGCTCGAGCAGTACTTC
>TRBD1|TRBV28|NA|TRBJ2-4
CASKADREAKNIQYF
TGTGCCAGCAAAGCGGACAGGGAGGCCAAAAACATTCAGTACTTC
>TRBD1|TRBV9|NA|TRBJ2-7
CASSVADRGYEQYF
TGTGCCAGCAGCGTAGCTGACAGGGGTTACGAGCAGTACTTC
>TRBD1|TRBV7-2|NA|TRBJ2-5
CASSLQSGTGESETQYF
TGTGCCAGCAGCTTGCAATCCGGGACAGGGGAATCAGAGACCCAGTACTTC
>TRBD1|TRBV28|NA|TRBJ2-3
CASAPSGTDLTDTQYF
TGTGCCAGCGCCCCCTCCGGGACAGACCTCACAGATACGCAGTATTTT
>TRBD1|TRBV19|NA|TRBJ2-7
CASSGTGAYEQYF
TGTGCCAGTAGTGGGACAGGGGCTTACGAGCAGTACTTC
>NA|TRBV7-9|NA|TRBJ2-1
CASSPAGTLDEQFF
TGTGCCAGCAGCCCCGCCGGGACTCTCGATGAGCAGTTCTTC
>NA|TRBV5-1|NA|TRBJ1-3
CASSMQGQSGSSTIYF
TGCGCCAGCAGCATGCAGGGACAAAGCGGATCGAGCACCATATATTTT
>NA|TRBV18|NA|TRBJ1-1
CASSRSNTEAFF
TGTGCCAGCTCTAGATCTAACACTGAAGCTTTCTTT
>NA|TRBV2|NA|TRBJ1-5
CASSESRGGNQPQHF
TGTGCCAGCAGCGAATCGCGGGGCGGCAATCAGCCCCAGCATTTT
>TRBD2|TRBV19|NA|TRBJ2-7
CASSMGLAGTYEQYF
TGTGCCAGTAGTATGGGACTAGCGGGGACATACGAGCAGTACTTC
>TRBD1|TRBV27|NA|TRBJ2-7
CASSRDRGPFSYEQYF
TGTGCCAGCAGCCGGGACAGGGGCCCTTTCTCCTACGAGCAGTACTTC
>TRBD1|TRBV28|NA|TRBJ1-2
CASTITGGERGYTF
TGTGCCAGCACCATCACAGGGGGCGAGCGTGGCTACACCTTC
>NA|TRBV2|NA|TRBJ1-1
CASFAGEGTEAFF
TGTGCCAGCTTCGCAGGGGAGGGCACTGAAGCTTTCTTT
>NA|TRBV5-6|NA|TRBJ2-3
CASSLTVGGGTDTQYF
TGTGCCAGCAGCTTGACGGTCGGAGGGGGCACAGATACGCAGTATTTT
>NA|TRBV7-9|NA|TRBJ2-4
CASSVPSTNIQYF
TGTGCCAGCAGCGTCCCTAGCACGAACATTCAGTACTTC
>NA|TRBV5-4|NA|TRBJ2-5
CASSLTEQETQYF
TGTGCCAGCAGCTTGACAGAACAAGAGACCCAGTACTTC
>NA|TRBV30|once|TRBJ2-7
CAWMGQGASGDVYEQYF
TGTGCCTGGATGGGACAGGGTGCTAGCGGGGACGTCTACGAGCAGTACTTC
>NA|TRBV29-1|once|TRBJ2-1
CSVVIYNEQFF
TGCAGCGTTGTCATCTACAATGAGCAGTTCTTC
>TRBD2|TRBV7-6|once|TRBJ2-1
CASSFLAGAYNEQFF
TGTGCCAGCAGCTTCCTAGCGGGAGCCTACAATGAGCAGTTCTTC
>NA|TRBV2|NA|TRBJ1-2
CASSEALSVVTYGYTF
TGTGCCAGCAGTGAAGCGCTTTCGGTCGTGACTTATGGCTACACCTTC
>TRBD1|TRBV28|once|TRBJ1-2
CASTGDRAGYTF
TGTGCCAGCACTGGGGACAGGGCTGGCTACACCTTC
>NA|TRBV6-1|NA|TRBJ2-7
CASSEDIRSYEQYF
TGTGCCAGCAGTGAAGATATCCGCTCCTACGAGCAGTACTTC
>NA|TRBV14|NA|TRBJ2-1
CASSRLGPDEQFF
TGTGCCAGCAGCCGACTAGGTCCCGATGAGCAGTTCTTC
>NA|TRBV5-1|NA|TRBJ1-1
CASSLGRGTEAFF
TGCGCCAGCAGCTTGGGCAGGGGCACTGAAGCTTTCTTT
>TRBD2|TRBV5-1|once|TRBJ2-2
CASSLRASGRRTGELFF
TGCGCCAGCAGCTTGAGGGCTAGCGGGAGAAGGACCGGGGAGCTGTTTTTT